This TCR beta chain was documented in a study of tumor-infiltrating lymphocytes in primary liver carcinoma. Study information: Measuring about 4 to 10 cm across, the tumors were staged as T1-T3 N0M0. Yields of productive TCRbeta reads ranged from roughly 3.5 to 7.5 million per sample and were similar across tissue types.

A constant-region primer served to make TCR beta cDNA from roughly 500 ng total RNA. Libraries covering TCR beta were generated through three nested multiplex PCR rounds (using a slightly modified ARM-PCR). Investigators reported that the first two PCR rounds, at 10 cycles each, used TRBV1-TRBV30 forward primers with a C-beta reverse primer. Each CDR3 protein is one row after TCRdb ran MiXCR on the multiplex PCR reads. The sample has about 180,000 distinct CDR3 sequences, 50% to 75% seen once. Regarding the study as a whole: When set against blood, tumors had a significantly higher top-250-clone fraction (p = 0.039).

Worth noting for this clonotype: Its antigen remains unidentified.

The junction had 1 base not matched to a gene; V was cut back by 3 bases and J by 7 bases. The CDR3 loop spans 11 amino acids. CDR1 is SGHDT, CDR2 YYEEEE, per germline. In addition to blood RNA drawn from unsorted whole blood, germline DNA was extracted. The specimen was peripheral blood. This receptor was taken from a man aged 40-49 years with primary liver carcinoma and hepatitis B virus infection. The rearrangement links TRBV5-6 to TRBJ2-7; 7 bases map to TRBD1. The CDR3 loop is CASSWGQEQYF. CDR3 nucleotides: TGTGCCAGCAGCTGGGGACAGGAGCAGTACTTC.